Reported below is one T cell receptor (beta chain). The sample originates from a study of tumor-infiltrating lymphocytes in primary liver carcinoma. The CDR3 covers 14 residues. Germline CDR1 is SGHRS and CDR2 is YFSETQ. Trimming took 6 bases from V and 6 from J, leaving 16 bases between them. Unsorted whole blood yielded blood RNA, and germline DNA was extracted as well. Total RNA (around 0.45 ug) served as template for TCR beta cDNA synthesis primed by a constant-region primer. ARM-PCR was slightly modified, and three nested multiplex PCR rounds with it gave rise to the TCR beta libraries. TRBV1-TRBV30 forward and Cbeta reverse primers drove the first two approximately 11-cycle rounds. TCRdb re-analysed the multiplex PCR reads in MiXCR, keeping a single row per CDR3 protein. The sample carries 310,000 or so distinct CDR3 sequences, almost 65% recorded once.

The chain joins TRBV5-1 to TRBJ2-1, with TRBD2 as a possible D gene (6 bases). The sample taken for sequencing was peripheral blood. This TCR derives from a man in his forties with primary liver carcinoma and hepatitis B virus infection. This CDR3 is CASTVEGASNEQFF. CDR3 bases: TGCGCCAGCACGGTGGAGGGCGCCAGCAATGAGCAGTTCTTC.